These 31 T cell receptor beta chains share one sample of origin, sequenced in a study of shared clonotypes between healthy human individuals. Generated by immunoSEQ multiplex PCR, the TCRdb table keeps only in-frame clones and is missing some. The sample shows around 2.1 million clones, under 95% of them seen only once. Selected positively for CCR7 and CD45RO-negative, naive CD8 cells excluded terminally differentiated effector memory CD45RA+ cells. Sequencing was carried out using naive CD8+ T cells from PBMCs. These TCRs come from a man younger than 30 in good health. Some clones in this sample may be carry-over from other donors' samples.

The table lists this clone with a count of one. The gene calls are TRBV4-3 and TRBJ2-3; tentative D call: TRBD2 (6 bases). With 4 bases removed from V and 4 bases from J, the gap between germline ends came to 12 bases. Germline loops: CDR1 LGHNA, CDR2 YSLEER. This CDR3 comprises 14 residues. CDR3 nucleotide sequence: TGCGCCAGCAGCCTATCGTCTAGCGCAGATACGCAGTATTTT. Translated: CASSLSSSADTQYF.

The chain combines TRBV9 with TRBJ2-1; D possibly corresponds to TRBD1 (5 bases). V was pared by 3 bases and J by 3 bases, with 10 bases between. CDR1 is SGDLS, CDR2 YYNGEE, per germline. The CDR3 is made up of 14 amino acids. CDR3 sequence: CASSEGQNYNEQFF. The CDR3 bases are TGTGCCAGCAGCGAGGGGCAAAACTACAATGAGCAGTTCTTC.

This chain uses TRBV29-1 with TRBJ2-1; 15 bases agree with TRBD2. This CDR3 has 18 amino acids. Germline CDR1 reads SQVTM; CDR2 reads ANQGSEA. V was pared by 5 bases and J by 0 bases, with 8 bases of the junction left unmatched. CDR3 sequence reads: CSVSPGTSGRSSYNEQFF. The CDR3 bases are TGCAGCGTTAGCCCCGGGACTAGCGGGAGGAGCTCCTACAATGAGCAGTTCTTC.

The chain carries TRBV4-2 and TRBJ2-1, with D hard to call. The CDR3 is 13 residues long. The V end lost 0 bases, the J end lost 6 bases, and 6 bases lay between the germline ends. Germline CDR1 reads LGHNA; CDR2 reads YNFKEQ. The CDR3 is CASSQDLTNEQFF. CDR3 nucleotides: TGTGCCAGCAGCCAAGATTTAACCAATGAGCAGTTCTTC.

J is TRBJ2-5 and V is TRBV11-2; 9 bases are a match to TRBD2. V trimming: 0 bases; J trimming: 4 bases; junction bases outside the gene matches: 6. Germline lookup yields CDR1 SGHAT and CDR2 FQNNGV. CDR3 length: 16 residues. The CDR3 reads CASSLEGGRVTETQYF. CDR3 in DNA: TGTGCCAGCAGCTTAGAAGGCGGGAGGGTTACAGAGACCCAGTACTTC.

This rearrangement joins TRBV6-1 to TRBJ2-5; D gene uncertain. V was trimmed by 4 bases and J by 6 bases, leaving 9 bases between them. The germline CDR1 and CDR2 sequences are MNHNS and SASEGT. CDR3 size: 12 residues. This CDR3 reads CASSVYFQTQYF. CDR3 DNA: TGTGCCAGCAGTGTCTATTTTCAGACCCAGTACTTC.

This rearrangement joins TRBV28 to TRBJ2-1, with D uncertain. CDR1 and CDR2 (germline): MDHEN, SYDVKM. The length of the CDR3 is 14 residues. The V gene lost 6 bases and the J gene lost 4 bases, with 13 bases spanning the gap. CDR3 sequence (DNA): TGTGCCAGCAGAAATAGACCTCCATACAATGAGCAGTTCTTC. This translates into CASRNRPPYNEQFF.

The chain is built from TRBV19 and TRBJ2-7; weak D call: TRBD2 (5 bases). The V and J ends lost 5 bases and 0 bases respectively, with 11 bases between them. Germline loops: CDR1 LNHDA, CDR2 SQIVND (reference sequence). The length of the CDR3 is 14 residues. The CDR3 protein is CASSRLAYSYEQYF. DNA of the CDR3: TGTGCCAGTAGTCGGCTAGCTTACTCCTACGAGCAGTACTTC.

The chain couples TRBV6-1 to TRBJ2-7; a weak D match, TRBD1 (5 bases). The V gene's germline CDR1 is MNHNS and CDR2 SASEGT. V lost 4 bases to trimming and J lost 5 bases, with 15 bases between them. This CDR3 is built from 14 residues. The CDR3 sequence is CASSGRQSGDEQYF. CDR3 sequence (DNA): TGTGCCAGCAGTGGCCGACAGTCAGGCGACGAGCAGTACTTC.

This sequence joins TRBV7-6 and TRBJ2-7; D gene unclear. The V end was cut by 1 base, the J end by 0 bases, with 10 bases between. Germline loops: CDR1 SGHVS, CDR2 FNYEAQ. The CDR3 contains 15 residues. The CDR3 sequence: CASSLVVGLSYEQYF. CDR3 bases: TGTGCCAGCAGCTTAGTAGTAGGGCTCTCCTACGAGCAGTACTTC.

This sequence joins TRBV6-6 and TRBJ1-5, with D perhaps TRBD1 (5 bases). Per germline, CDR1 MNHNY and CDR2 SVGAGI (reference sequence). This CDR3 is 16 amino acids long. Trimming left V 0 bases short and J 6 bases short, with 15 bases between. For the CDR3, the DNA is TGTGCCAGCAGTTACTCGCAGGGTGAGAATAGTCAGCCCCAGCATTTT. It is translated as CASSYSQGENSQPQHF.

The chain is built from TRBV27 and TRBJ2-7, with 9 bases matching TRBD1. Germline CDR1 reads MNHEY; CDR2 reads SMNVEV (reference sequence). The CDR3 covers 17 residues. The ends lost 4 bases at V and 3 bases at J; junction bases unmatched: 13. The CDR3 spells CASSSIQGQGPLYEQYF. The CDR3 DNA follows: TGTGCCAGCAGTTCTATACAGGGACAGGGCCCCCTCTACGAGCAGTACTTC.

On this clone: Additional DNA sequences in this sample encode the identical CDR3. The chain has TRBV5-1 and TRBJ2-7; TRBD2 is a possible D gene (6 bases). CDR3 length equals 15 residues. Germline values: CDR1 SGHRS, CDR2 YFSETQ. V lost 0 bases, J lost 3 bases, and 13 bases lay in between. CDR3 bases: TGCGCCAGCAGCTTGGCGTTAGGGCGGGACTACGAGCAGTACTTC. Translated: CASSLALGRDYEQYF.

The chain couples TRBV27 to TRBJ2-2; the D gene is possibly TRBD1 (5 bases). CDR3 size: 16 residues. The V end lost 2 bases, the J end lost 0 bases, and 10 bases lay between the germline ends. Germline CDR1 MNHEY, CDR2 SMNVEV (reference sequence). The CDR3 coding sequence is TGTGCCAGCAGTTTAACGACAGCGACGAACACCGGGGAGCTGTTTTTT. Protein sequence: CASSLTTATNTGELFF.

This chain joins TRBV28 and TRBJ2-7; D is uncertain. V lost 2 bases and J lost 0, with 8 bases in between. This CDR3 is 14 amino acids long. CDR1 and CDR2 from the germline V gene are MDHEN and SYDVKM. In DNA form, the CDR3 reads TGTGCCAGCAGTTTAGTGGATAACTCCTACGAGCAGTACTTC. Translation: CASSLVDNSYEQYF. The entire variable domain, with the rest obtained from reference TRBV28 and TRBJ2-7, is as follows: DVKVTQSSRYLVKRTGEKVFLECVQDMDHENMFWYRQDPGLGLRLIYFSYDVKMKEKGDIPEGYSVSREKKERFSLILESASTNQTSMYLCASSLVDNSYEQYFGPGTRLTVT.

J is TRBJ2-1 and V is TRBV7-3; D unresolved. The V end lost 5 bases, the J end lost 1 base, and 12 bases lay between the germline ends. CDR1 and CDR2 from the germline V gene are SGHTA and FQGTGA. The CDR3 has 15 residues. CDR3: CASSPSHPSYNEQFF. The DNA of the CDR3 is TGTGCCAGCAGCCCTTCCCATCCTTCCTACAATGAGCAGTTCTTC.

The chain recombines TRBV4-3 with TRBJ2-7; perhaps D is TRBD1 or TRBD2 (6 bases each). From germline, CDR1 is LGHNA and CDR2 YSLEER. This CDR3 region has 18 residues. The V gene lost 0 bases and the J gene lost 0 bases, with 18 bases spanning the gap. In DNA form, the CDR3 reads TGCGCCAGCAGCCAAGAGGGGGGCTCGCGGGGTCTCTCCTACGAGCAGTACTTC. Encoded protein: CASSQEGGSRGLSYEQYF.

The gene calls are TRBV13 and TRBJ2-7; no clear D gene. The CDR3 runs 13 residues. Trimming cost V 5 bases and J 4 bases, with 12 bases left between them. Germline V gene lookup returns CDR1 PRHDT and CDR2 FYEKMQ (reference sequence). The CDR3 region is CASSPTGRYEQYF. DNA of the CDR3: TGTGCCAGCAGCCCGACGGGTAGGTACGAGCAGTACTTC.

In its sample, this clone was seen once. The J gene is TRBJ2-2, the V gene TRBV10-3, with TRBD1 matching over 8 bases. Per germline, CDR1 ENHRY and CDR2 SYGVKD. This CDR3 has 12 amino acids. Trimming took 6 bases from V and 8 from J; bases not matched to a gene: 2. The CDR3 DNA sequence: TGTGCCATCAGAACAGGGGGAGGGGAGCTGTTTTTT. Protein: CAIRTGGGELFF.

This chain links TRBV29-1 with TRBJ2-5; D uncertain. V was shortened by 4 bases and J by 5 bases, with 26 bases between the two germline ends. Per the germline V gene, CDR1 is SQVTM and CDR2 is ANQGSEA. CDR3 length: 17 amino acids. DNA of the CDR3: TGCAGCGTTGTCAACCCTCACCCCCGCGGCTCCCTGGAGACCCAGTACTTC. This gives the protein CSVVNPHPRGSLETQYF.

The V and J genes are TRBV5-4 and TRBJ2-1; D possibly corresponds to TRBD1 (6 bases). Germline CDR1 is SGHNT and CDR2 is YYREEE (reference sequence). V was trimmed by 2 bases and J by 5 bases, leaving 11 bases between them. This CDR3 comprises 14 residues. The DNA of the CDR3 is TGTGCCAGCAGCTTCGGCACAGGGAACAATGAGCAGTTCTTC. Encoded protein: CASSFGTGNNEQFF.

The chain links TRBV5-1 to TRBJ1-1; tentative D call: TRBD1 (5 bases). This CDR3 region has 15 residues. The V gene's germline CDR1 is SGHRS and CDR2 YFSETQ. Trimming pared 4 bases from V and 1 base from J, leaving 14 bases between. CDR3 in DNA: TGCGCCAGCAGCGAGGGTGGGACCTGGAACACTGAAGCTTTCTTT. Its protein product is CASSEGGTWNTEAFF.

The chain joins TRBV2 to TRBJ1-5; no reliable D call. The CDR3 spans 16 residues. Germline values: CDR1 SNHLY, CDR2 FYNNEI. With 3 bases removed from V and 6 bases from J, the gap between germline ends came to 18 bases. The CDR3 DNA sequence: TGTGCCAGCAGTGAGGCGGGCGCATTCTCTACTCAGCCCCAGCATTTT. This sequence encodes CASSEAGAFSTQPQHF.

The rearrangement links TRBV27 to TRBJ2-1; D remains ambiguous. Germline V gene data show CDR1 as MNHEY and CDR2 as SMNVEV (reference sequence). V dropped 3 bases and J dropped 10 bases, with 16 bases sitting between them. This CDR3 has 14 residues. The CDR3 DNA sequence: TGTGCCAGCAGTTTTGGACCCCCGGCTAAGGAGCAGTTCTTC. It specifies CASSFGPPAKEQFF.

The V and J genes are TRBV27 and TRBJ2-4; the D gene could be TRBD1 or TRBD2 (5 bases each). Trimming removed 5 bases from V and 2 bases from J, with 10 bases in between. Looked up from germline, CDR1 is MNHEY and CDR2 is SMNVEV (reference sequence). The CDR3 sequence is 14 residues long. The CDR3 DNA sequence: TGTGCCAGCAGTACCCGGGACCCCAAAAACATTCAGTACTTC. Amino acid sequence: CASSTRDPKNIQYF.

This chain uses TRBV7-9 with TRBJ2-7, with D hard to call. The ends were cut back, 5 bases at V and 2 bases at J, with 22 bases in the middle. CDR1 and CDR2 (germline): SEHNR, FQNEAQ (reference sequence). CDR3 length: 17 residues. For the CDR3, the DNA is TGTGCCAGCAGCCCCACCCATGAACGGGTATCTACCTACGAGCAGTACTTC. Translated: CASSPTHERVSTYEQYF.

This sequence joins TRBV13 and TRBJ1-4, with D unclear. Trimming shortened V by 2 bases and J by 6 bases, and 13 bases separated the two germline ends. Germline values: CDR1 PRHDT, CDR2 FYEKMQ (reference sequence). This CDR3 is 15 amino acids long. The CDR3 sequence: CASSLRGSWDEKLFF. The CDR3 DNA reads as TGTGCCAGCAGCTTAAGAGGCAGCTGGGATGAAAAACTGTTTTTT.

The chain carries TRBV13 and TRBJ2-6, with D unclear. The CDR3 runs to 13 residues. Trimming took 4 bases from V and 4 from J, leaving 5 bases between them. The germline gives CDR1 PRHDT, CDR2 FYEKMQ (reference sequence). This chain's CDR3 is CASSSRGANVLTF. CDR3 bases: TGTGCCAGCAGCTCGCGGGGGGCCAACGTCCTGACTTTC.

The chain couples TRBV4-2 to TRBJ2-3; perhaps D is TRBD1 or TRBD2 (5 bases each). CDR1 and CDR2 (germline): LGHNA, YNFKEQ. The CDR3 loop spans 13 amino acids. Trimming cost V 8 bases and J 4 bases, with 13 bases left between them. CDR3: CASAGLTADTQYF. As DNA, the CDR3 is TGTGCCAGCGCCGGACTGACAGCAGATACGCAGTATTTT.

Note on this clone: The sample has other DNA sequences that encode this CDR3 too. The V call is TRBV9, the J call TRBJ1-2; TRBD1 might be the D (5 bases). Germline lookup yields CDR1 SGDLS and CDR2 YYNGEE. Trimming pared 0 bases from V and 2 bases from J, leaving 5 bases between. This CDR3 contains 13 residues. CDR3 residues: CASSVGDNYGYTF. DNA for the CDR3: TGTGCCAGCAGCGTAGGGGACAACTATGGCTACACCTTC. The full variable domain, rest sourced from reference TRBV9 and TRBJ1-2, is DSGVTQTPKHLITATGQRVTLRCSPRSGDLSVYWYQQSLDQGLQFLIQYYNGEERAKGNILERFSAQQFPDLHSELNLSSLELGDSALYFCASSVGDNYGYTFGSGTRLTVV.

CDR3 DNA: TGTGCCAGTAGTATAGTTGAGGATTACGAGCAGTACTTC. This encodes CASSIVEDYEQYF. This chain connects TRBV19 to TRBJ2-7; no firm D call. Germline V gives CDR1 LNHDA, CDR2 SQIVND (reference sequence). V gave up 1 base and J gave up 4 bases, with 8 bases separating them. This CDR3 region has 13 residues. Together with reference TRBV19 and TRBJ2-7, the CDR3 gives the full variable domain: DGGITQSPKYLFRKEGQNVTLSCEQNLNHDAMYWYRQDPGQGLRLIYYSQIVNDFQKGDIAEGYSVSREKKESFPLTVTSAQKNPTAFYLCASSIVEDYEQYFGPGTRLTVT.